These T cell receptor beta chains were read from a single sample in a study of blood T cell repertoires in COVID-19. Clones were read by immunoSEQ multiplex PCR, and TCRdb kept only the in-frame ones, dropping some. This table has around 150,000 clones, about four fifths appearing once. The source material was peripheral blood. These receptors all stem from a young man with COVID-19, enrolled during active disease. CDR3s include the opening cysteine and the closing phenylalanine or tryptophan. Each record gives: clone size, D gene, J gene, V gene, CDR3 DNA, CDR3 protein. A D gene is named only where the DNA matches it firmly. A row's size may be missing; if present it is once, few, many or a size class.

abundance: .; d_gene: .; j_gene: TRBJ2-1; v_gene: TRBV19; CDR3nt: TGTGCAACCTTTGCCCCCTTGCGGGCTGAGCAGTTCTTC; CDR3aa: CATFAPLRAEQFF
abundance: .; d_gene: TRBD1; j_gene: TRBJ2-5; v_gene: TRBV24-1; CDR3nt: TGTGCCACCAACCACTGGGACAGGGGCTGGGAGACCCAGTACTTC; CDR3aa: CATNHWDRGWETQYF
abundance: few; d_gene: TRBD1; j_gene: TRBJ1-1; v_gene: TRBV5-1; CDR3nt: TGCGCCAGCAGCCCGGGACAGGGAGGTTTCGCTGAAGCTTTCTTT; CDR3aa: CASSPGQGGFAEAFF
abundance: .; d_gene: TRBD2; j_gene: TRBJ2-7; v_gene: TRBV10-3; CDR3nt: TGTGCCACCGACGCTAGCGGGAGCTCCTACGAGCAGTACTTC; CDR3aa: CATDASGSSYEQYF
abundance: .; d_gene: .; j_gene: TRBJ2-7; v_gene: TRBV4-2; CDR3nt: TGTGCCAGCAGCCCCCCGGTGGCAGGCTACGAGCAGTACTTC; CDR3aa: CASSPPVAGYEQYF
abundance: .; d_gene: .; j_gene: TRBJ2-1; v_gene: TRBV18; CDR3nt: TGTGCCAGCTCACCAAGACAGGCCTCCTACAATGAGCAGTTCTTC; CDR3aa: CASSPRQASYNEQFF
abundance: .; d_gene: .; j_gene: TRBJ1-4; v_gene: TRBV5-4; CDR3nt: TGTGCCAGCAGCTTGTCAAGGGCAGGAGGGGAAAAACTGTTTTTT; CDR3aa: CASSLSRAGGEKLFF
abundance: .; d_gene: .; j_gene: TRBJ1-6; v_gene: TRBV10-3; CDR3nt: TGTGCCATCAGTGAGGCCAGCTATAATTCACCCCTCCACTTT; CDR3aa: CAISEASYNSPLHF
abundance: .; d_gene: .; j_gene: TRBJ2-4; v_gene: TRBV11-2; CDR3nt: TGTGCCAGCAGCTTAAAGCCGGGAATAAACATTCAGTACTTC; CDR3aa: CASSLKPGINIQYF
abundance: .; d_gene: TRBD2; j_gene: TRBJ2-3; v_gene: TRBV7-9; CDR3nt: TGTGCCAGCGGTACTAGCGGGGTCGATACGCAGTATTTT; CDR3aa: CASGTSGVDTQYF
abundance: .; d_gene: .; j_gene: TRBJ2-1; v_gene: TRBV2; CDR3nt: TGTGCCCTCGAGGGACAACCGAACAATGAGCAGTTCTTC; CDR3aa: CALEGQPNNEQFF
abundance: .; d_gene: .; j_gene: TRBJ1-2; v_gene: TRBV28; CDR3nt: TGTGCCAGCAGTTCCCCGACAAGAAACTATGGCTACACCTTC; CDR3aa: CASSSPTRNYGYTF
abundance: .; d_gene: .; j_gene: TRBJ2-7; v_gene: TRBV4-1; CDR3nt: TGCGCCAGCAGCCATGGAGAACTTTCCTACGAGCAGTACTTC; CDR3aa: CASSHGELSYEQYF
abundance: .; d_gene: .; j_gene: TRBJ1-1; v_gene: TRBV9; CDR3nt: TGTGCCAGCAGCCAAGGACAGAACACTGAAGCTTTCTTT; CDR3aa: CASSQGQNTEAFF
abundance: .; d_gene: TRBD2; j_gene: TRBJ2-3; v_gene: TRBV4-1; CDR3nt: TGCGCCAGCAGCCATTTAGCGGGCTTAGATACGCAGTATTTT; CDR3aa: CASSHLAGLDTQYF
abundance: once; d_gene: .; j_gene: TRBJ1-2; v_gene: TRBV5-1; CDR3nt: TGCGCCAGCAGCTTGGCAACAGGGTTGGGCGGCTACACCTTC; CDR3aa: CASSLATGLGGYTF
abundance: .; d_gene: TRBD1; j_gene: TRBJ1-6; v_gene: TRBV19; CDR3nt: TGTGCCAGCCGACAGGGTGAATCACCCCTCCACTTT; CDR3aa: CASRQGESPLHF
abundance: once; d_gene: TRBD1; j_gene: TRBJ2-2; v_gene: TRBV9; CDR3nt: TGTGCCAGCAGCCTTCGGACAGGGAACACCGGGGAGCTGTTTTTT; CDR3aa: CASSLRTGNTGELFF
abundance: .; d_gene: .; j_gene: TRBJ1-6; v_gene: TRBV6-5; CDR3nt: TGTGCCAGCAGCCTGGGGGACAAATCAAGGACACCCCTCCACTTT; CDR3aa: CASSLGDKSRTPLHF
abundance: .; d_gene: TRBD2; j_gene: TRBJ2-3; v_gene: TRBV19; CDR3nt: TGTGCCAGTAGTATATATGGGAGGGGCGATGCAGATACGCAGTATTTT; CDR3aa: CASSIYGRGDADTQYF
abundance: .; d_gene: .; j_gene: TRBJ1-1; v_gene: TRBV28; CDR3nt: TGTGCCAGCGTCCCCTCAGGGAAGTCGAACACTGAAGCTTTCTTT; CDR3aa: CASVPSGKSNTEAFF
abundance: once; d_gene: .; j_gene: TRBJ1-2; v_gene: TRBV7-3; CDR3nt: TGTGCCAGCAGCTTAAACCGGGAAACGAACTATGGCTACACCTTC; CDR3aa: CASSLNRETNYGYTF
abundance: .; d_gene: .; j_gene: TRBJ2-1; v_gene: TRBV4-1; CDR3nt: TGCGCCAGCAGCCAATTTTTCGGACAAGCCTACAATGAGCAGTTCTTC; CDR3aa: CASSQFFGQAYNEQFF
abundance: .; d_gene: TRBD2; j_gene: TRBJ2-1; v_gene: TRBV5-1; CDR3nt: TGCGCCAGCAGCCTCTCTAGCGGGAGGGCCAATGAGCAGTTCTTC; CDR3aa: CASSLSSGRANEQFF
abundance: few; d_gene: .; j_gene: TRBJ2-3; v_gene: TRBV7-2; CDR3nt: TGTGCCAGCAGCTGGGGGACGGGGGGCACAGATACGCAGTATTTT; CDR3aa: CASSWGTGGTDTQYF
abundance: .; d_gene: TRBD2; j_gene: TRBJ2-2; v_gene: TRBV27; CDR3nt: TGTGCCAGTAGGCTAGCGGGAGATCGAACCGGGGAGCTGTTTTTT; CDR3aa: CASRLAGDRTGELFF
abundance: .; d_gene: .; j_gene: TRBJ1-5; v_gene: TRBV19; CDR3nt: TGTGCCACCGCAAGAGGGGGTCGGGATCAGCCCCAGCATTTT; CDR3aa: CATARGGRDQPQHF
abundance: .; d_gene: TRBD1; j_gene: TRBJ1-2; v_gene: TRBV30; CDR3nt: TGTGCCTCCAGAACCGGGACAGCTACCTTTGGCTACACCTTC; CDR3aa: CASRTGTATFGYTF
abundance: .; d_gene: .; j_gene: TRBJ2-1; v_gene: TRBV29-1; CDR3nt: TGCAGCGTTGAAGACTACGGGGTCCACAATGAGCAGTTCTTC; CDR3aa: CSVEDYGVHNEQFF
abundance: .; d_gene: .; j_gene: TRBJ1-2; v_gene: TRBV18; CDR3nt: TGTGCCAGCTCACCGTCGATGACTACAGGGTATGGCTACACCTTC; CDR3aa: CASSPSMTTGYGYTF
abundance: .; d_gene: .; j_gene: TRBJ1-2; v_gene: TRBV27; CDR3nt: TGTGCCAGTTGGTCCTACAGGAACTATGGCTACACCTTC; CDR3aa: CASWSYRNYGYTF
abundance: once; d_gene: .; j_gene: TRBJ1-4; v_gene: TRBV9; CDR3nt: TGTGCCAGCAGCTCTCAAGCCGGGTCCACTAATGAAAAACTGTTTTTT; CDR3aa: CASSSQAGSTNEKLFF
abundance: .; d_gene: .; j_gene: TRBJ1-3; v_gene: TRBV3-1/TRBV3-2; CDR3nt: TGTGCCAGCAGCCAAGCACAGGGAAGTGGAAACACCATATATTTT; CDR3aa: CASSQAQGSGNTIYF
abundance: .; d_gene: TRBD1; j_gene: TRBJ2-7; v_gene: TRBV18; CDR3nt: TGTGCCAGCTCACAAAGGACAGGGGGCTACGAGCAGTACTTC; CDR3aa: CASSQRTGGYEQYF
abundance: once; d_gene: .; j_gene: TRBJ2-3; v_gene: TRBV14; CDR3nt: TGTGCCAGCAGCCAAGCTCCTTGGAGCTATGCTGCAGATACGCAGTATTTT; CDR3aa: CASSQAPWSYAADTQYF
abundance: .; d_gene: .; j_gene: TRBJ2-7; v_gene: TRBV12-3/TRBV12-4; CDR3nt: TGTGCCAGCAGCAGGGCTTACGAGCAGTACTTC; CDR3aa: CASSRAYEQYF
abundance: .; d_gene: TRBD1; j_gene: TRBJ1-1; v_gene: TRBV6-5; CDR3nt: TGTGCCAGCAGTACTGGGACAGGCAGGAGAACTGAAGCTTTCTTT; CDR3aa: CASSTGTGRRTEAFF
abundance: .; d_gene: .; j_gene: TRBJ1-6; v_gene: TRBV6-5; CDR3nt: TGTGCCAGCAGTTACAAGGGGAGGATAAATTCACCCCTCCACTTT; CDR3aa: CASSYKGRINSPLHF
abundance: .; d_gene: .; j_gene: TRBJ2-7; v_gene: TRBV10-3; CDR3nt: TGTGCCATCAGTGAGGCAGACAACAAACAGGGAAGGGTAATACACGAGCAGTACTTC; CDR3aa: CAISEADNKQGRVIHEQYF